This T cell receptor (beta chain) is drawn from a study of human T cells and chemical hapten exposure. Study overall: Small differences in pooled library volume mainly drove the variation in TCR yields per sample. Study observations and caveats: Donors in the study had alopecia, meaning their immune response may differ from healthy people's. High-frequency TCRs, those above 1 in 1000, stayed the same after DPC sensitization.

This clonotype has ten or more counts. Its antigen is unidentified. As to time point: patch test 1, 2 weeks after DPC sensitization. Treatment noted: therapeutic diphenylcyclopropenone sensitization with weekly scalp DPC. Methods used by the authors: With a range of roughly 23,224 to 690,600, the median per sample was about 92,000 TCRs. From the RACE reads, TCRdb called clonotypes with MiXCR, one entry per CDR3 protein. In this record, the V and J calls reflect TCRdb's handling and not the investigators' own analysis. The sample holds just over 80,000 distinct CDR3 sequences, roughly 10% seen once. Germline V gene sequence: CDR1 MDHEN, CDR2 SYDVKM. The CDR3 has 17 amino acids. The ends were cut back, 3 bases at V and 2 bases at J, with 19 bases in the middle.

Sequencing was performed on whole blood, taken in connection with sensitization to the hapten diphenylcyclopropenone (DPC). The clonotype was recovered from a woman between 45 and 60 years old with alopecia areata. Some clones in this sample may be carry-over from other donors' samples. The chain employs TRBV28 and TRBJ2-5; a weak D match, TRBD2 (5 bases). CDR3 coding DNA: TGTGCCAGCAGTTTGATAGGTTCGGGGAGCAGGCAAGAGACCCAGTACTTC. Translated, it gives CASSLIGSGSRQETQYF.